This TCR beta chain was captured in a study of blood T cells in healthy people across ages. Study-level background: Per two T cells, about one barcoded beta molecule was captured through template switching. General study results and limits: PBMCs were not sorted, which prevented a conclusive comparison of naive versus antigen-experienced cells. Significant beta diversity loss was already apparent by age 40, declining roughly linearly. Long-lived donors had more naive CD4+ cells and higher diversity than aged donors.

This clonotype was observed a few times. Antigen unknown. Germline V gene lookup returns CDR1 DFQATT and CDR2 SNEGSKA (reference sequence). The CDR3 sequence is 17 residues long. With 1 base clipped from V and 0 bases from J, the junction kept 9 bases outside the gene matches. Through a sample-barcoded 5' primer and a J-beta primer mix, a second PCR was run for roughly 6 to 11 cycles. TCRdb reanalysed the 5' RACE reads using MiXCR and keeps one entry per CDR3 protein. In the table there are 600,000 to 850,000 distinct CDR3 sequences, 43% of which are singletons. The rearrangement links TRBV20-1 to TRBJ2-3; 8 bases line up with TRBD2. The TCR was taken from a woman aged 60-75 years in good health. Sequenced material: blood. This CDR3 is CSARGVAGRTSTDTQYF. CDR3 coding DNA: TGCAGTGCTAGAGGGGTAGCGGGGCGCACTAGCACAGATACGCAGTATTTT.